This record concerns one T cell receptor (beta chain) sequence. V was clipped by 2 bases and J by 8 bases, with 27 bases between them. CDR3 size: 18 residues. Germline values: CDR1 LGHDT, CDR2 YNNKEL (reference sequence). The sample originates from a study of blood T cell repertoires in COVID-19. Study in general: Samples of COVID-19 (acute and convalescent) were obtained from the United States, Italy and Spain.

Only in-frame clones appear in the TCRdb table, and some are missing; sequencing was by immunoSEQ multiplex PCR. The data show around 320,000 clones, 90% seen once. The sequence came from a woman between 18 and 30 years old with acute COVID-19. This chain uses TRBV3-1 (or the pseudogene TRBV3-2) with TRBJ1-2, with D tentatively TRBD1 (5 bases). The sequenced material came from PBMCs or T cells enriched from blood (not recorded which). This CDR3 is CASSQRLWARGWPNGYTF. The CDR3 DNA reads as TGTGCCAGCAGCCAAAGGCTTTGGGCTCGGGGGTGGCCTAACGGCTACACCTTC.